The sequence of this TCR beta chain was determined in a study of shared clonotypes between healthy human individuals. For the study at large: Three plates each covered CD4 naive and memory; CD8 naive two, CD8 memory one.

The V end lost 3 bases, the J end lost 2 bases, and 20 bases lay between the germline ends. The CDR3 consists of 18 residues. The germline gives CDR1 LGHNA, CDR2 YNFKEQ. This clone appeared a single time. The authors ran the assay at deep level. Data came from immunoSEQ multiplex PCR; TCRdb stores just in-frame clones and leaves some out. The table shows approximately 1.5 million clones, with approximately 98.5% occurring only once. The sequenced sample was naive CD4+ T cells sorted from blood. Subset described: CD45RA+ positively selected. This receptor was obtained from a man in his thirties or forties in good health. The chain employs TRBV4-2 and TRBJ1-5; D unclear. The CDR3: CASSHPPGGQFGNQPQHF. The CDR3 coding sequence is TGTGCCAGCAGCCATCCCCCCGGTGGGCAATTTGGCAATCAGCCCCAGCATTTT.